This is a list of T cell receptor beta chains from one sample in a study of graft-versus-host responses after intestinal transplantation. The protocol was immunoSEQ multiplex PCR, while the TCRdb copy is restricted to in-frame clones and leaves out a portion. Found here are over 45,000 clones, 80% to 90% of them singletons; the top ten hold approximately 0.56%. Their recognized antigens are unknown. The sample in question was unstimulated CD4+ T cells sorted from spleen or lymph node cells, obtained before transplant. The receptors stem from a human donor who was the organ donor for an intestinal transplant. Each CDR3 is given with its conserved first and last residue. D genes are given only for firm matches. Size is omitted from some rows. Given values are once, few, many or a class for expanded clones.

d_call: TRBD2; v_call: TRBV5-4; j_call: TRBJ2-7; clone_size: NA; cdr3_length: 16; cdr3_nt: TGTGCCAGCAGCTTGGGACTAGCGGGTACGGGCTACGAGCAGTACTTC; cdr3_aa: CASSLGLAGTGYEQYF
d_call: TRBD2; v_call: TRBV4-1; j_call: TRBJ2-3; clone_size: NA; cdr3_length: 16; cdr3_nt: TGCGCCAGCGCCGCCTTGGCGGGAGTTCCCACAGATACGCAGTATTTT; cdr3_aa: CASAALAGVPTDTQYF
d_call: NA; v_call: TRBV4-2; j_call: TRBJ2-1; clone_size: NA; cdr3_length: 15; cdr3_nt: TGTGCCAGCAGCCCCGGGAGCACCGAGGGGAATGAGCAGTTCTTC; cdr3_aa: CASSPGSTEGNEQFF
d_call: NA; v_call: TRBV7-3; j_call: TRBJ2-1; clone_size: once; cdr3_length: 15; cdr3_nt: TGTGCCAGCAGCTTAACGGGGGACACCTACAATGAGCAGTTCTTC; cdr3_aa: CASSLTGDTYNEQFF
d_call: TRBD1; v_call: TRBV27; j_call: TRBJ1-1; clone_size: NA; cdr3_length: 16; cdr3_nt: TGTGCCAGCAGTTTACAAACAGGGGGCGCCCGGTTTAGGGCTTTCTTT; cdr3_aa: CASSLQTGGARFRAFF
d_call: TRBD2; v_call: TRBV2; j_call: TRBJ2-5; clone_size: NA; cdr3_length: 16; cdr3_nt: TGTGCCAGCAGTCGCAGGGAGGGCCGCGGTGGGGAGACCCAGTACTTC; cdr3_aa: CASSRREGRGGETQYF
d_call: TRBD2; v_call: TRBV6-1; j_call: TRBJ2-1; clone_size: NA; cdr3_length: 14; cdr3_nt: TGTGCCAGCAGCCCTAGCGGGGGCACAAATGAGCAGTTCTTC; cdr3_aa: CASSPSGGTNEQFF
d_call: TRBD2; v_call: TRBV30; j_call: TRBJ2-7; clone_size: once; cdr3_length: 14; cdr3_nt: TGTGCCTGGACCCCTAGCGGGAATCCCTACGAGCAGTACTTC; cdr3_aa: CAWTPSGNPYEQYF
d_call: TRBD2; v_call: TRBV7-3; j_call: TRBJ2-5; clone_size: once; cdr3_length: 15; cdr3_nt: TGTGCCAGCAGCTTACGAGCGGGAGAGACTGAGACCCAGTACTTC; cdr3_aa: CASSLRAGETETQYF
d_call: NA; v_call: TRBV27; j_call: TRBJ1-5; clone_size: NA; cdr3_length: 17; cdr3_nt: TGTGCCAGCAGTTTATTCCCAACCCAGGGTAATGTTCAGCCCCAGCATTTT; cdr3_aa: CASSLFPTQGNVQPQHF
d_call: TRBD2; v_call: TRBV5-1; j_call: TRBJ2-2; clone_size: NA; cdr3_length: 15; cdr3_nt: TGCGCCAGCAGCTTGCCGGCGGGAGGCACCGGGGAGCTGTTTTTT; cdr3_aa: CASSLPAGGTGELFF
d_call: NA; v_call: TRBV18; j_call: TRBJ2-5; clone_size: NA; cdr3_length: 14; cdr3_nt: TGTGCCAGCTCACCACTACCCAGGGGAGAGACCCAGTACTTC; cdr3_aa: CASSPLPRGETQYF
d_call: TRBD2; v_call: TRBV6-6; j_call: TRBJ2-2; clone_size: NA; cdr3_length: 14; cdr3_nt: TGTGCCACCATACGGCCGGGGGGGACCGGGGAGCTGTTTTTT; cdr3_aa: CATIRPGGTGELFF
d_call: TRBD1; v_call: TRBV30; j_call: TRBJ2-2; clone_size: NA; cdr3_length: 15; cdr3_nt: TGTGCCTGGAGAAGGATGGACAGGGAGGTCGGGGAGCTGTTTTTT; cdr3_aa: CAWRRMDREVGELFF
d_call: TRBD2; v_call: TRBV28; j_call: TRBJ2-1; clone_size: NA; cdr3_length: 15; cdr3_nt: TGTGCCAGCAGTTCTAGCGGGAGGGCCCACAATGAGCAGTTCTTC; cdr3_aa: CASSSSGRAHNEQFF
d_call: TRBD1; v_call: TRBV5-1; j_call: TRBJ1-4; clone_size: NA; cdr3_length: 14; cdr3_nt: TGCGCCACCCCCCGGACAGGGTTGGGAGAAAAACTGTTTTTT; cdr3_aa: CATPRTGLGEKLFF
d_call: NA; v_call: TRBV14; j_call: TRBJ1-4; clone_size: few; cdr3_length: 15; cdr3_nt: TGTGCCAGCAGCCAAGTGGCAGGGGCGGGTGAAAAACTGTTTTTT; cdr3_aa: CASSQVAGAGEKLFF
d_call: NA; v_call: TRBV7-9; j_call: TRBJ2-1; clone_size: once; cdr3_length: 15; cdr3_nt: TGTGCCAGCAGCTTAGGTCCTGGCCGGGGCAATGAGCAGTTCTTC; cdr3_aa: CASSLGPGRGNEQFF
d_call: NA; v_call: TRBV7-3; j_call: TRBJ2-2; clone_size: once; cdr3_length: 15; cdr3_nt: TGTGCCAGCAGCTTAAGGCCCGAAGGGGATGCGGAGCTGTTTTTT; cdr3_aa: CASSLRPEGDAELFF
d_call: TRBD1; v_call: TRBV13; j_call: TRBJ2-7; clone_size: NA; cdr3_length: 15; cdr3_nt: TGTGCCAGCAGCTTAGGGGGGACAGGGGCAAACGAGCAGTACTTC; cdr3_aa: CASSLGGTGANEQYF
d_call: TRBD1; v_call: TRBV14; j_call: TRBJ1-2; clone_size: NA; cdr3_length: 15; cdr3_nt: TGTGCCAGCAGCCCGACGGGACAGTTAGGCTATGGCTACACCTTC; cdr3_aa: CASSPTGQLGYGYTF
d_call: NA; v_call: TRBV7-9; j_call: TRBJ1-3; clone_size: NA; cdr3_length: 15; cdr3_nt: TGTGCCAGCAGCTTAGCGGGGGGCTCTGGAAACACCATATATTTT; cdr3_aa: CASSLAGGSGNTIYF